The 24 T cell receptor beta chains presented below share a single source sample, sequenced in a study of blood T cell repertoires in COVID-19. Profiled with immunoSEQ multiplex PCR; TCRdb holds only in-frame clones, not every one. The sample yields 330,000 or so clones, approximately 86% seen once. The specimen sequenced was peripheral blood. These receptors all come from a young man with COVID-19, enrolled during active disease.

This sequence joins TRBV7-9 and TRBJ2-2; 12 bases map to TRBD1. V lost 5 bases and J lost 3; bases outside the gene matches: 10. CDR3 length: 18 amino acids. Germline-derived CDR1 and CDR2 are SEHNR and FQNEAQ (reference sequence). The DNA of the CDR3 is TGTGCCAGCAGCCCGGGACAGGGGGCTCTTGGGTACACCGGGGAGCTGTTTTTT. As protein: CASSPGQGALGYTGELFF.

The rearrangement uses TRBV7-3 and TRBJ2-7; unclear D gene. Per the germline V gene, CDR1 is SGHTA and CDR2 is FQGTGA. V lost 2 bases, J lost 6 bases, and 14 bases lay in between. CDR3 size: 14 residues. The CDR3 loop is CASSLLPAVGEQYF. DNA for the CDR3: TGTGCCAGCAGCTTACTCCCCGCGGTTGGCGAGCAGTACTTC.

CDR3 coding DNA: TGTGCCAGCAGTGGGACAGGGGCCTACGAGCAGTACTTC. Translated, it gives CASSGTGAYEQYF. The chain employs TRBV2 and TRBJ2-7, with 9 bases that match TRBD1. The V gene's germline CDR1 is SNHLY and CDR2 FYNNEI. The CDR3 runs to 13 residues. With V trimmed by 4 bases and J by 2 bases, 0 bases remained unmatched.

The chain links TRBV7-9 to TRBJ1-2; D is uncertain. The V end lost 5 bases, the J end lost 2 bases, and 15 bases lay between the germline ends. The germline V gene encodes CDR1 SEHNR and CDR2 FQNEAQ (reference sequence). The length of the CDR3 is 15 residues. The DNA of the CDR3 is TGTGCCAGCAGCCCGGGAGGTTCGCGCAACTATGGCTACACCTTC. It is translated as CASSPGGSRNYGYTF.

This clone was seen a single time. The CDR3 bases are TGTGCCAGCAGCTTGGAGGGGCTTGATCAGCCCCAGCATTTT. Its protein product is CASSLEGLDQPQHF. This rearrangement joins TRBV5-6 to TRBJ1-5; maybe TRBD1 (5 bases). CDR1 is SGHDT, CDR2 YYEEEE, per germline. This CDR3 has 14 amino acids. Trimming removed 0 bases at V and 5 bases at J, with 9 bases between.

The chain recombines TRBV6-4 with TRBJ2-6; TRBD1 matches 9 bases. CDR3 length equals 16 residues. J gave up 0 bases and V 6 bases, and 3 bases lay outside the gene matches. Germline loops: CDR1 MRHNA, CDR2 SNTAGT. The CDR3 DNA follows: TGTGCCAGCAGCGGACAGGGGCTCTCTGGGGCCAACGTCCTGACTTTC. This gives the protein CASSGQGLSGANVLTF.

J is TRBJ1-2 and V is TRBV28, with 10 bases lining up with TRBD1. Per germline, CDR1 MDHEN and CDR2 SYDVKM. This CDR3 has 15 residues. Trimming took 7 bases from V and 8 from J; bases not matched to a gene: 13. DNA for the CDR3: TGTGCCAGCATTTCCACGGGACAGGGGATGAGGGGCTACACCTTC. Protein sequence: CASISTGQGMRGYTF.

V usage is TRBV27 and J usage is TRBJ1-2, with unresolved D. This CDR3 spans 14 amino acids. The germline V gene has CDR1 MNHEY and CDR2 SMNVEV (reference sequence). Trimming removed 3 bases from V and 4 bases from J, with 12 bases in between. For the CDR3, the DNA is TGTGCCAGCAGTTTCACCGGGAGCATCTATGGCTACACCTTC. It translates to CASSFTGSIYGYTF.

The chain employs TRBV5-1 and TRBJ2-7; 7 nucleotides agree with TRBD1. The V segment lost 4 bases and the J segment 1 base; nucleotides outside the gene matches: 11. CDR1 and CDR2 from the germline V gene are SGHRS and YFSETQ. This CDR3 contains 16 residues. CDR3 residues: CASSTGTESWSYEQYF. The CDR3 coding sequence is TGCGCCAGCAGCACCGGGACAGAGAGTTGGTCCTACGAGCAGTACTTC. Using reference TRBV5-1 and TRBJ2-7 for the parts outside the CDR3, the full variable domain is KAGVTQTPRYLIKTRGQQVTLSCSPISGHRSVSWYQQTPGQGLQFLFEYFSETQRNKGNFPGRFSGRQFSNSRSEMNVSTLELGDSALYLCASSTGTESWSYEQYFGPGTRLTVT.

This rearrangement joins TRBV29-1 to TRBJ2-5; possible D gene TRBD1, 6 bases. The CDR3 runs to 13 residues. From germline, CDR1 is SQVTM and CDR2 ANQGSEA. V lost 7 bases to trimming and J lost 3 bases, with 15 bases between them. The CDR3 region has the DNA TGCAGCGGCAGCACAGGGACCAAAGAGACCCAGTACTTC. Translated: CSGSTGTKETQYF.

The genes are TRBV4-1 and TRBJ2-5; 8 bases agree with TRBD2. The CDR3 contains 17 residues. Losses at the gene ends were 0 bases for V and 5 bases for J; bases not matched to a gene: 11. Germline CDR1 reads MGHRA; CDR2 reads YSYEKL. The CDR3 DNA reads as TGCGCCAGCAGCCAAGATCGGACGGGGGGGCCGGGGGAGACCCAGTACTTC. The encoded protein is CASSQDRTGGPGETQYF.

J is TRBJ1-1 and V is TRBV29-1; 11 bases are a match to TRBD1. The CDR3 has 15 residues. Germline loops: CDR1 SQVTM, CDR2 ANQGSEA. V lost 5 bases, J lost 0 bases, and 5 bases stayed unmatched. The CDR3 nucleotides read TGCAGCGTTCATGGACAGGGGGCTGTGAACACTGAAGCTTTCTTT. The encoded protein is CSVHGQGAVNTEAFF. The variable domain in full, completed from reference TRBV29-1 and TRBJ1-1, reads SAVISQKPSRDICQRGTSLTIQCQVDSQVTMMFWYRQQPGQSLTLIATANQGSEATYESGFVIDKFPISRPNLTFSTLTVSNMSPEDSSIYLCSVHGQGAVNTEAFFGQGTRLTVV.

The rearrangement uses TRBV6-2 or TRBV6-3 and TRBJ2-6; D remains ambiguous. Trimming removed 2 bases at V and 0 bases at J, with 14 bases between. Germline values: CDR1 MNHEY, CDR2 SVGEGT. The CDR3 contains 18 residues. The CDR3 bases are TGTGCCAGCAGTTACGGGCACATATCCAACTCTGGGGCCAACGTCCTGACTTTC. Translating it yields CASSYGHISNSGANVLTF.

The rearrangement links TRBV2 to TRBJ2-7; TRBD1 matches at 7 bases. The CDR3 runs 13 residues. Germline assignment: CDR1 SNHLY and CDR2 FYNNEI. V dropped 8 bases and J dropped 0; count of bases not matched to a gene: 4. CDR3 region: CASDRVGSYEQYF. The CDR3 DNA is TGTGCCAGCGACAGGGTGGGCTCCTACGAGCAGTACTTC.

This clone has just one count. This sequence joins TRBV6-2 or TRBV6-3 and TRBJ2-5; D perhaps matches TRBD1 (5 bases). CDR1 is MNHEY, CDR2 SVGEGT, per germline. CDR3 length: 13 amino acids. Trimming left V 3 bases short and J 5 bases short, with 10 bases between. The CDR3: CASSYAGKETQYF. CDR3 bases: TGTGCCAGCAGTTATGCAGGGAAGGAGACCCAGTACTTC.

The chain carries TRBV19 and TRBJ2-7; possible D gene TRBD2, 6 bases. CDR1 LNHDA and CDR2 SQIVND come from the germline V gene (reference sequence). This CDR3 has 14 amino acids. V dropped 5 bases and J dropped 2 bases, with 13 bases sitting between them. CDR3 sequence reads: CASSPTTGAYEQYF. The CDR3 DNA reads TGTGCCAGTAGTCCCACGACGGGAGCCTACGAGCAGTACTTC.

This clone occurred a few times. The CDR3 sequence: CASSHPGGQGSETDTQYF. As DNA, the CDR3 is TGCGCCAGCAGTCATCCTGGGGGACAGGGTTCCGAAACAGATACGCAGTATTTT. V gene TRBV23-1 combines with J gene TRBJ2-3, with 9 bases matching TRBD1. TRBV23-1 is sorted into the ORF group, with uncertain function. The CDR3 has 18 amino acids. The V gene end was trimmed by 3 bases and the J gene end by 3 bases; junction bases not matched to a gene: 13.

The CDR3 spells CASSPGQGKGNIQYF. As DNA, the CDR3 is TGTGCCAGCAGCCCGGGACAGGGCAAGGGAAACATTCAGTACTTC. The chain is built from TRBV6-5 and TRBJ2-4; 9 bases are a match to TRBD1. V shed 6 bases, J shed 6 bases, and the junction held 9 bases outside the gene matches. Germline loops: CDR1 MNHEY, CDR2 SVGAGI. This CDR3 is built from 15 residues.

The rearrangement joins TRBV7-9 to TRBJ2-5, with D maybe TRBD1 (5 bases). V shed 4 bases and J shed 5 bases, with 14 bases lying between them. The length of the CDR3 is 14 residues. In germline, CDR1 is SEHNR, CDR2 FQNEAQ (reference sequence). The CDR3: CASSSKTVEETQYF. The CDR3 region has the DNA TGTGCCAGCAGCTCTAAGACAGTGGAGGAGACCCAGTACTTC.

The CDR3 DNA sequence: TGCGCCAGCAGCCAAGTGAGATTCGCCTTCAATGAGCAGTTCTTC. Amino acids: CASSQVRFAFNEQFF. This rearrangement joins TRBV4-1 to TRBJ2-1, with D unresolved. This CDR3 spans 15 amino acids. Trimming removed 1 base from V and 6 bases from J, with 13 bases in between. Germline-derived CDR1 and CDR2 are MGHRA and YSYEKL.

The gene calls are TRBV7-2 and TRBJ1-1; the D gene is possibly TRBD1 (5 bases). Per germline, CDR1 SGHTA and CDR2 FQGNSA. V shed 5 bases and J shed 8 bases, with 15 bases lying between them. CDR3 length equals 13 residues. The CDR3 spells CASSRPGDPEAFF. CDR3 in DNA: TGTGCCAGCAGCCGCCCGGGGGACCCCGAAGCTTTCTTT. The full variable domain, rest sourced from reference TRBV7-2 and TRBJ1-1, is GAGVSQSPSNKVTEKGKDVELRCDPISGHTALYWYRQSLGQGLEFLIYFQGNSAPDKSGLPSDRFSAERTGGSVSTLTIQRTQQEDSAVYLCASSRPGDPEAFFGQGTRLTVV.

The V and J genes are TRBV18 and TRBJ1-1; tentative D call: TRBD1 (5 bases). Germline V gene sequence: CDR1 KGHSH, CDR2 LQKENI. The V and J ends lost 2 bases and 0 bases respectively, with 10 bases between them. The CDR3 totals 15 residues. CDR3 sequence: CASSPGQQVNTEAFF. CDR3 in DNA: TGTGCCAGCTCACCAGGACAACAGGTGAACACTGAAGCTTTCTTT.

This clone was recorded only once. The V gene is TRBV4-1, the J gene TRBJ2-1; the match to TRBD2 covers 13 bases. CDR1 and CDR2 from the germline V gene are MGHRA and YSYEKL. V shed 1 base and J 8 bases; nucleotides not matched to a gene: 5. The CDR3 length is 16 residues. The chain's CDR3 is CASSQVRTSGSYEQFF. Here the CDR3 DNA reads TGCGCCAGCAGCCAAGTCCGGACTAGCGGGAGTTATGAGCAGTTCTTC.

The chain is built from TRBV10-3 and TRBJ2-3; 10 bases fit TRBD2. Germline CDR1 ENHRY, CDR2 SYGVKD. The CDR3 covers 13 residues. The V and J ends lost 10 bases and 4 bases, in that order; junction bases with no gene match: 5. The CDR3 here is CATVAGGPDTQYF. The CDR3 region has the DNA TGTGCCACGGTAGCGGGGGGCCCAGATACGCAGTATTTT.